These 21 T cell receptor beta chains share one sample of origin, sequenced in a study of blood T cell repertoires in COVID-19. Profiled with immunoSEQ multiplex PCR; TCRdb holds only in-frame clones, not every one. The table lists about 200,000 clones, roughly 83% of them singletons. Sequenced: PBMCs or T cells enriched from blood (not recorded which). These receptors were collected from a man aged 40-49 years with acute COVID-19.

The rearrangement links TRBV11-2 to TRBJ2-3; 7 nucleotides align to TRBD1. V lost 5 bases, J lost 5 bases, and 4 bases stayed unmatched. The CDR3 runs 13 residues. Germline lookup yields CDR1 SGHAT and CDR2 FQNNGV. The CDR3 loop reads CASSPDRIDTQYF. In DNA, the CDR3 is TGTGCCAGCAGCCCGGACAGGATAGATACGCAGTATTTT.

The rearrangement links TRBV10-3 to TRBJ2-3, with 11 bases fitting TRBD2. Looked up from germline, CDR1 is ENHRY and CDR2 is SYGVKD. V was clipped by 7 bases and J by 5 bases; unmatched bases: 8. There are 15 residues in the CDR3. Here the CDR3 reads CAITSGRPQIDTQYF. The CDR3 nucleotides read TGTGCCATCACTAGCGGGAGGCCCCAGATAGATACGCAGTATTTT.

The gene calls are TRBV18 and TRBJ2-3; 14 positions agree with TRBD2. J lost 5 bases, V lost 2 bases, and 6 bases had no gene match. Germline V gene lookup returns CDR1 KGHSH and CDR2 LQKENI. There are 17 residues in the CDR3. CDR3 loop: CASSPREGLAGEDTQYF. CDR3 in DNA: TGTGCCAGCTCACCAAGAGAGGGACTAGCGGGAGAAGATACGCAGTATTTT.

The chain uses TRBV5-1 and TRBJ1-4; D unclear. V lost 0 bases and J lost 0, with 6 bases in between. Per the germline V gene, CDR1 is SGHRS and CDR2 is YFSETQ. There are 15 residues in the CDR3. CDR3 region: CASSLVQSTNEKLFF. CDR3 coding DNA: TGCGCCAGCAGCTTGGTACAGTCAACTAATGAAAAACTGTTTTTT.

The chain combines TRBV2 with TRBJ2-1; 7 bases are shared with TRBD2. This CDR3 has 15 amino acids. Germline assignment: CDR1 SNHLY and CDR2 FYNNEI. Trimming took 7 bases from V and 0 from J; bases not matched to a gene: 6. CDR3 in DNA: TGTGCCAGCACTGTGGGAGGGCCCTCCTACAATGAGCAGTTCTTC. This gives the protein CASTVGGPSYNEQFF.

The chain couples TRBV6-5 to TRBJ2-1; 7 bases agree with TRBD1. V was clipped by 2 bases and J by 8 bases; unmatched bases: 3. CDR1 is MNHEY, CDR2 SVGAGI, per germline. The CDR3 spans 13 residues. Here the CDR3 reads CASSYLQGDEQFF. Written as DNA, the CDR3 is TGTGCCAGCAGTTACCTCCAGGGGGATGAGCAGTTCTTC.

This clone was detected only once. The chain links TRBV19 to TRBJ2-4, with TRBD2 matching 7 bases. Germline V gives CDR1 LNHDA, CDR2 SQIVND (reference sequence). Unmatched junction bases numbered 6, after V lost 3 bases and J lost 7 bases. CDR3 length: 14 amino acids. The CDR3 coding sequence is TGTGCCAGTAGTATCCGCGGGAGTATGAACATTCAGTACTTC. Amino acid sequence: CASSIRGSMNIQYF.

The chain couples TRBV7-9 to TRBJ1-6; maybe TRBD1 (5 bases). The CDR3 is 16 residues long. V was cut by 5 bases and J by 4 bases, with 15 bases left in between. The germline gives CDR1 SEHNR, CDR2 FQNEAQ (reference sequence). This CDR3 reads CASSPDRALYNSPLHF. The DNA of the CDR3 is TGTGCCAGCAGCCCAGACAGAGCCCTTTATAATTCACCCCTCCACTTT.

V is TRBV2 and J is TRBJ1-2; 12 bases match TRBD1. Trimming at V came to 7 bases and at J to 5 bases, leaving 17 bases not matched to a gene. The CDR3 extends over 18 amino acids. Looked up from germline, CDR1 is SNHLY and CDR2 is FYNNEI. In DNA form, the CDR3 reads TGTGCCAGCATGGGGACAGGGGGCACCTTTTCATCCGGATATGGCTACACCTTC. Protein: CASMGTGGTFSSGYGYTF. The full variable domain, its missing parts supplied by reference TRBV2 and TRBJ1-2, is EPEVTQTPSHQVTQMGQEVILRCVPISNHLYFYWYRQILGQKVEFLVSFYNNEISEKSEIFDDQFSVERPDGSNFTLKIRSTKLEDSAMYFCASMGTGGTFSSGYGYTFGSGTRLTVV.

The chain combines TRBV3-1 (or the pseudogene TRBV3-2) with TRBJ1-5; 7 nucleotides agree with TRBD1. The CDR3 length is 15 residues. Germline V CDR1 and CDR2: LGHDT, YNNKEL (reference sequence). The ends lost 3 bases at V and 4 bases at J; junction bases unmatched: 6. The chain's CDR3 is CASSHGTAANQPQHF. Here the CDR3 DNA reads TGTGCCAGCAGCCATGGGACAGCCGCTAATCAGCCCCAGCATTTT.

The chain couples TRBV27 to TRBJ1-5; D unresolved. Deletions cut 4 bases from V and 1 base from J, with 8 bases between. The CDR3 has 14 amino acids. Germline CDR1 and CDR2: MNHEY and SMNVEV (reference sequence). CDR3 nucleotide sequence: TGTGCCAGCAGTTGGGGAGGAAGCAATCAGCCCCAGCATTTT. As protein: CASSWGGSNQPQHF.

This chain connects TRBV10-3 to TRBJ2-7; perhaps TRBD1 as D (6 bases). Per germline, CDR1 ENHRY and CDR2 SYGVKD. The V and J ends lost 8 bases and 6 bases respectively, with 23 bases between them. The CDR3 is made up of 15 amino acids. The CDR3 spells CAIGSRLAGEGEQYF. Here the CDR3 DNA reads TGTGCCATCGGGTCCAGGTTGGCAGGGGAAGGCGAGCAGTACTTC.

The chain couples TRBV6-5 to TRBJ2-5, with D perhaps TRBD1 (5 bases). CDR3 length: 14 residues. Germline-derived CDR1 and CDR2 are MNHEY and SVGAGI. Trimming pared 3 bases from V and 4 bases from J, leaving 12 bases between. DNA for the CDR3: TGTGCCAGCAGTTATTCCGGGCAGGGAGAGACCCAGTACTTC. Protein product: CASSYSGQGETQYF.

This sequence joins TRBV27 and TRBJ1-3, with D maybe TRBD1 (6 bases). This CDR3 contains 15 residues. The V gene lost 8 bases and the J gene lost 0 bases, with 14 bases spanning the gap. Germline values: CDR1 MNHEY, CDR2 SMNVEV (reference sequence). The CDR3 loop is CASGTHPSSGNTIYF. For the CDR3, the DNA is TGTGCCAGCGGGACACACCCGAGCTCTGGAAACACCATATATTTT.

The CDR3 DNA sequence: TGCAGCGTCCAAAAACCCCTAGACAGGGACCCTGAAGCTTTCTTT. The encoded protein is CSVQKPLDRDPEAFF. This chain links TRBV29-1 with TRBJ1-1; TRBD1 aligns across 7 bases. The CDR3 is made up of 15 amino acids. Germline CDR1 is SQVTM and CDR2 is ANQGSEA. V was clipped by 6 bases and J by 6 bases; unmatched bases: 16.

A single count supports this clone. The chain uses TRBV14 and TRBJ1-1; D call uncertain. Germline V gene data show CDR1 as SGHDN and CDR2 as FVKESK. The CDR3 consists of 15 residues. V gave up 1 base and J gave up 4 bases, with 13 bases separating them. The CDR3 reads CASSQVAGVGTEAFF. The CDR3 DNA reads as TGTGCCAGCAGCCAAGTTGCCGGGGTAGGCACTGAAGCTTTCTTT.

The chain couples TRBV4-1 to TRBJ2-2, with a weak D call TRBD2 (6 bases). Per germline, CDR1 MGHRA and CDR2 YSYEKL. The CDR3 consists of 15 residues. V lost 6 bases, J lost 7 bases, and 18 bases lay in between. As DNA, the CDR3 is TGCGCCAGCAGGGATCGACTAGGTGACGACGGGGAGCTGTTTTTT. Amino acid sequence: CASRDRLGDDGELFF.

This clone has just a few counts. V gene TRBV9 combines with J gene TRBJ1-2; D gene uncertain. Trimming shortened V by 4 bases and J by 7 bases, and 8 bases separated the two germline ends. This CDR3 comprises 11 residues. Per the germline V gene, CDR1 is SGDLS and CDR2 is YYNGEE. CDR3: CASSPGFGYTF. The CDR3 nucleotides read TGTGCCAGCAGCCCAGGCTTTGGCTACACCTTC.

The chain has TRBV11-2 and TRBJ2-3; tentative D call: TRBD1 (5 bases). The CDR3 has 15 amino acids. In germline, CDR1 is SGHAT, CDR2 FQNNGV. V dropped 5 bases and J dropped 1 base, with 13 bases sitting between them. This CDR3 reads CASSPSTVRTDTQYF. CDR3 sequence (DNA): TGTGCCAGCAGCCCCTCGACAGTTCGCACAGATACGCAGTATTTT. Looking up the rest from reference TRBV11-2 and TRBJ2-3 gives the full variable domain: EAGVAQSPRYKIIEKRQSVAFWCNPISGHATLYWYQQILGQGPKLLIQFQNNGVVDDSQLPKDRFSAERLKGVDSTLKIQPAKLEDSAVYLCASSPSTVRTDTQYFGPGTRLTVL.

The rearrangement uses TRBV30 and TRBJ2-7; 8 nucleotides agree with TRBD2. V gave up 2 bases and J gave up 4 bases; unmatched junction bases: 7. The CDR3 has 14 residues. Germline V gene data show CDR1 as GTSNPN and CDR2 as SVGIG (reference sequence). CDR3 in DNA: TGTGCCTGGAGTCCCGGGGGCGGGAGGTACGAGCAGTACTTC. Translating gives CAWSPGGGRYEQYF.

This chain connects TRBV11-2 to TRBJ1-1, with a tentative D call TRBD1 (6 bases). This CDR3 spans 16 amino acids. CDR1 and CDR2 from the germline V gene are SGHAT and FQNNGV. With 1 base removed from V and 0 bases from J, the gap between germline ends came to 12 bases. CDR3 sequence: CASSLGSGQMNTEAFF. DNA for the CDR3: TGTGCCAGCAGCTTAGGATCCGGACAGATGAACACTGAAGCTTTCTTT.